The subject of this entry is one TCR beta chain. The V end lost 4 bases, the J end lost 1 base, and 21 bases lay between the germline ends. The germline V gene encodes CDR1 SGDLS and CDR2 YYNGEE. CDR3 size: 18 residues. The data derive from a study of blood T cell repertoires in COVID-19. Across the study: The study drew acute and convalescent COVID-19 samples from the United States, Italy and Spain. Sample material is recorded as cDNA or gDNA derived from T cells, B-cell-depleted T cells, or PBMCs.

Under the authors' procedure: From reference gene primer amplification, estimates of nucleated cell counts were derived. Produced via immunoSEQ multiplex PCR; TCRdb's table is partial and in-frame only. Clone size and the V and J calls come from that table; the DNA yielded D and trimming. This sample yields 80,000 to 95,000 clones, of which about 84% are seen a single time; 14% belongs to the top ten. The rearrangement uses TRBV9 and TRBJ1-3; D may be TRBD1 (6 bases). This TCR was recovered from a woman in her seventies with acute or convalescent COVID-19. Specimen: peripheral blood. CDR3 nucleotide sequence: TGTGCCAGCAGCTATGGGATAGTCAATACAGGGTCTGGAAACACCATATATTTT. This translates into CASSYGIVNTGSGNTIYF.